This TCR beta chain is drawn from a study of regulatory T cells in long-lasting Graves disease. Notes on the study in general: Lower TCR diversity characterized persistent Graves' patients relative to newly diagnosed patients.

Remarks on this clonotype: Its antigen is still unknown.

The authors built TCR beta libraries using iRepertoire HTBI primers and Arm-PCR of CDR3 regions. TCRdb re-analysed the multiplex PCR reads in MiXCR, keeping a single row per CDR3 protein. The sample lists nearly 350,000 distinct CDR3 sequences, about 20% occurring once. Time point denoted: persistent/refractory GD, antithyroid drugs over 5 years with positive TRAb. Extracted RNA from PBMCs served as the source of the TCR library. Under American Thyroid Association guidelines, Graves' disease was diagnosed. The patient group derived from an endocrinology department in Xi'an, China. The receptor comes from a female donor with Graves disease. This sample comprised peripheral blood mononuclear cells (PBMCs), obtained when the disease was refractory, from a patient treated with antithyroid drugs.

Here the CDR3 DNA reads TGCAGTGCTCAGGGGGATGCGGGCGGGGGGAGGGATGAGCAGTTCTTC. It codes for CSAQGDAGGGRDEQFF. The genes are TRBV20-1 and TRBJ2-1, with D possibly matching TRBD2 (8 bases). The germline gives CDR1 DFQATT, CDR2 SNEGSKA (reference sequence). With 5 bases removed from V and 8 bases from J, the gap between germline ends came to 25 bases. This CDR3 has 16 residues.